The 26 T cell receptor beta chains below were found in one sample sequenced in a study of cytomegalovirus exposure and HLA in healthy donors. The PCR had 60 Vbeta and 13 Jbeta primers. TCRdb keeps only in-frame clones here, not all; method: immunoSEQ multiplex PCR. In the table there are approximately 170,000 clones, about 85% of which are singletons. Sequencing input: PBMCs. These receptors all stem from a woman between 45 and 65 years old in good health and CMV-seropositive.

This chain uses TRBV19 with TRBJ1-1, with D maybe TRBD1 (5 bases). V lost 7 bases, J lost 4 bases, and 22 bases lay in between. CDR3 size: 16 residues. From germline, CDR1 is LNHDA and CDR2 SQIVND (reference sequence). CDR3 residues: CASTPDEAGRVTEAFF. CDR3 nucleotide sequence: TGTGCCAGTACCCCCGACGAGGCAGGGAGGGTCACTGAAGCTTTCTTT.

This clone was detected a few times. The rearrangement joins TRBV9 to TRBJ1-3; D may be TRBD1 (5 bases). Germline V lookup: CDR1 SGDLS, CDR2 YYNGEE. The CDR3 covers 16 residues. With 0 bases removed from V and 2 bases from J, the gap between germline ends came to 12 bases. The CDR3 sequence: CASSVGGGQAGNTIYF. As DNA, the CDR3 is TGTGCCAGCAGCGTAGGGGGGGGTCAGGCTGGAAACACCATATATTTT.

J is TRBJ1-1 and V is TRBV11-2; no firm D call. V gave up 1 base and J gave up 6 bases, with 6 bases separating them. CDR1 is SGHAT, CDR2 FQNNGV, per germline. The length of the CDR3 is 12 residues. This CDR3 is CASSLAGAEAFF. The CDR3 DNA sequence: TGTGCCAGCAGCTTAGCCGGGGCTGAAGCTTTCTTT.

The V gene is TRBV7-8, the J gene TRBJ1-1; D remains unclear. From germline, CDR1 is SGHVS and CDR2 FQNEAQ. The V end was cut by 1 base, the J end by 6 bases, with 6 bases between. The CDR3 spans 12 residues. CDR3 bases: TGTGCCAGCAGCTTAGTCGCGGCTGAAGCTTTCTTT. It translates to CASSLVAAEAFF.

CDR3 residues: CASSVGGVAYEQYF. As DNA, the CDR3 is TGCGCCAGCAGCGTAGGGGGAGTTGCCTACGAGCAGTACTTC. The rearrangement uses TRBV5-1 and TRBJ2-7; a weak D match, TRBD1 (6 bases). Germline V lookup: CDR1 SGHRS, CDR2 YFSETQ. Trimming left V 4 bases short and J 2 bases short, with 13 bases between. There are 14 residues in the CDR3. The entire variable domain, with the rest obtained from reference TRBV5-1 and TRBJ2-7, is as follows: KAGVTQTPRYLIKTRGQQVTLSCSPISGHRSVSWYQQTPGQGLQFLFEYFSETQRNKGNFPGRFSGRQFSNSRSEMNVSTLELGDSALYLCASSVGGVAYEQYFGPGTRLTVT.

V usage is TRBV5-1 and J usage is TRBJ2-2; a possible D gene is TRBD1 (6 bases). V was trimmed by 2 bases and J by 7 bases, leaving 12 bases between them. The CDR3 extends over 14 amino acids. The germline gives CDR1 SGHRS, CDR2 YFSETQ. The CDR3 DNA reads TGCGCCAGCAGCTTCTCAGGGGCTGACGGGGAGCTGTTTTTT. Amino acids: CASSFSGADGELFF.

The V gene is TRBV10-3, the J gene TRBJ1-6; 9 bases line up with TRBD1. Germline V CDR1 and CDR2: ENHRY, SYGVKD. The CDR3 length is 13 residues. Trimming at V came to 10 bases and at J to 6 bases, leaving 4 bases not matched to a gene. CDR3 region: CATRTGVNSPLHF. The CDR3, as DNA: TGTGCCACGAGGACAGGGGTTAATTCACCCCTCCACTTT.

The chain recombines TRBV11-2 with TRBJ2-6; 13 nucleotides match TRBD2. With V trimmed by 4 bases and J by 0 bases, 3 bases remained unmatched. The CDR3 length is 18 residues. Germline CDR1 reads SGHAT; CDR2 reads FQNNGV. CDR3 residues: CASSWGLAGLSGANVLTF. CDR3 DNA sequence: TGTGCCAGCAGCTGGGGACTAGCGGGGCTCTCTGGGGCCAACGTCCTGACTTTC.

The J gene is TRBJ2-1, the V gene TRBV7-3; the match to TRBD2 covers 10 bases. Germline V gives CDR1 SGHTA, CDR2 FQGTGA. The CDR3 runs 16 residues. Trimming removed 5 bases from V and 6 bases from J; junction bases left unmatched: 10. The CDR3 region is CASSQQSGGAVNEQFF. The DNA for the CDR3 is TGTGCCAGCAGCCAACAGAGCGGGGGGGCGGTCAATGAGCAGTTCTTC.

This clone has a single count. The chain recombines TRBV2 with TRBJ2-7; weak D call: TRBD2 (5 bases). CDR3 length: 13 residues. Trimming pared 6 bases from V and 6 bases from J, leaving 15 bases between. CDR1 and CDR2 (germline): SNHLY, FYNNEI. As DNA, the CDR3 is TGTGCCAGCAGGACGGGAATGCTAGGCGAGCAGTACTTC. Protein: CASRTGMLGEQYF. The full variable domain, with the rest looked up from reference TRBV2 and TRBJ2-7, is EPEVTQTPSHQVTQMGQEVILRCVPISNHLYFYWYRQILGQKVEFLVSFYNNEISEKSEIFDDQFSVERPDGSNFTLKIRSTKLEDSAMYFCASRTGMLGEQYFGPGTRLTVT.

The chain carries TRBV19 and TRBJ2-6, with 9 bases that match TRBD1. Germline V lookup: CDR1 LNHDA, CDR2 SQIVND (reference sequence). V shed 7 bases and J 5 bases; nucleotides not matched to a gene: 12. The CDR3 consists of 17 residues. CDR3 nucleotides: TGTGCCAGTACTCCGGGACAGGGTATATATAGGGCCAACGTCCTGACTTTC. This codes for CASTPGQGIYRANVLTF. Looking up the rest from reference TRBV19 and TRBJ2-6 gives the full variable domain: DGGITQSPKYLFRKEGQNVTLSCEQNLNHDAMYWYRQDPGQGLRLIYYSQIVNDFQKGDIAEGYSVSREKKESFPLTVTSAQKNPTAFYLCASTPGQGIYRANVLTFGAGSRLTVL.

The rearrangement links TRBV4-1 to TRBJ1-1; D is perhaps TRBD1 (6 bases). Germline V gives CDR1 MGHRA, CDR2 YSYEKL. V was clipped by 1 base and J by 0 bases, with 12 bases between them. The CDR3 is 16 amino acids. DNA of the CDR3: TGCGCCAGCAGCCAAGTCATCAGACAGGTGAACACTGAAGCTTTCTTT. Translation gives CASSQVIRQVNTEAFF.

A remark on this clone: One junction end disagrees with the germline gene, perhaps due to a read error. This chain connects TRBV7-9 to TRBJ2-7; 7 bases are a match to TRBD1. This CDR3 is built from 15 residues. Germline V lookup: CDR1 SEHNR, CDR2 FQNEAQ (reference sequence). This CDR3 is CSSSCVRDSLYEQYF. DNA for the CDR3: TGTTCCAGCAGCTGCGTCCGGGACAGCCTTTACGAGCAGTACTTC. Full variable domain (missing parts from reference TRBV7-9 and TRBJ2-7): DTGVSQNPRHKITKRGQNVTFRCDPISEHNRLYWYRQTLGQGPEFLTYFQNEAQLEKSRLLSDRFSAERPKGSFSTLEIQRTEQGDSAMYLCSSSCVRDSLYEQYFGPGTRLTVT.

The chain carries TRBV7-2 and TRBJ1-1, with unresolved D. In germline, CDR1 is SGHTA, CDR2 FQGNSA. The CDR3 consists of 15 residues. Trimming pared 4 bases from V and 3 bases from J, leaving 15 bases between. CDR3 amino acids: CASSSPTWRDTEAFF. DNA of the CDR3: TGTGCCAGCAGCTCCCCAACCTGGCGGGACACTGAAGCTTTCTTT.

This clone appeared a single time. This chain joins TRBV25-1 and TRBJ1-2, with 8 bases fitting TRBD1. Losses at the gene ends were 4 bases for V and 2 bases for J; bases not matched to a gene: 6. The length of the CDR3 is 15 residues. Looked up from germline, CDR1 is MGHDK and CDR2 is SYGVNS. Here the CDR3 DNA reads TGTGCCAGCAGTGCGTACAGGGGGGAAAACTATGGCTACACCTTC. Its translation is CASSAYRGENYGYTF.

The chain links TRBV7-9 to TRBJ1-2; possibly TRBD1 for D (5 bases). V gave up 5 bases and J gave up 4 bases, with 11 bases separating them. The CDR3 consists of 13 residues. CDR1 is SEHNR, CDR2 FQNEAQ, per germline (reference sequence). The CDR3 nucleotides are TGTGCCAGCAGCCCTGGGGGGATCTATGGCTACACCTTC. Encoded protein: CASSPGGIYGYTF.

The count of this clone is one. The CDR3 DNA reads TGTGCCAGCACCACGGCAGGGGGGTACTCACCCCTCCACTTT. Protein sequence: CASTTAGGYSPLHF. This chain uses TRBV9 with TRBJ1-6; 7 positions agree with TRBD1. The CDR3 covers 14 residues. After removal of 6 bases from V and 10 bases from J, the junction contained 10 bases not matched to a gene. In germline, CDR1 is SGDLS, CDR2 YYNGEE.

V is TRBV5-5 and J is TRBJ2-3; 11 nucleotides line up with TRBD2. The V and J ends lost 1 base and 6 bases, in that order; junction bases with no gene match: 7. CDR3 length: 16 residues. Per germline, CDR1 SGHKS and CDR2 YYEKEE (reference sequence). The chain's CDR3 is CASSLILAGGRDTQYF. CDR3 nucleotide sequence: TGTGCCAGCAGCTTGATCCTAGCGGGAGGACGTGATACGCAGTATTTT. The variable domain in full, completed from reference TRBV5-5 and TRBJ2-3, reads DAGVTQSPTHLIKTRGQQVTLRCSPISGHKSVSWYQQVLGQGPQFIFQYYEKEERGRGNFPDRFSARQFPNYSSELNVNALLLGDSALYLCASSLILAGGRDTQYFGPGTRLTVL.

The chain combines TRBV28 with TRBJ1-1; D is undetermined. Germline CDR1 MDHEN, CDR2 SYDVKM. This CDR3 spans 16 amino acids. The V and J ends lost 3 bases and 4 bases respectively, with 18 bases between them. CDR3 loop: CASSFPRGSVLTEAFF. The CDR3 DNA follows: TGTGCCAGCAGTTTTCCCCGCGGCAGTGTGCTCACTGAAGCTTTCTTT.

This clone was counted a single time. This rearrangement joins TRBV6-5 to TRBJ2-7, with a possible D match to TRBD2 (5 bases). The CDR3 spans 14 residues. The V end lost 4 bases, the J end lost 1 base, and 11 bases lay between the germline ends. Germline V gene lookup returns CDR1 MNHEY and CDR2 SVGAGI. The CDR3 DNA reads TGTGCCAGCAGTTGGAGAGGGAATTCCTACGAGCAGTACTTC. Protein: CASSWRGNSYEQYF.

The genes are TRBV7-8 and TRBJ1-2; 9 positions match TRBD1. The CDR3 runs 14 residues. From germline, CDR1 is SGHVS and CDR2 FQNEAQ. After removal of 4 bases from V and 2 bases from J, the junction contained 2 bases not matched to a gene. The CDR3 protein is CASSSGQGNYGYTF. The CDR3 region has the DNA TGTGCCAGCAGCTCAGGACAGGGGAACTATGGCTACACCTTC.

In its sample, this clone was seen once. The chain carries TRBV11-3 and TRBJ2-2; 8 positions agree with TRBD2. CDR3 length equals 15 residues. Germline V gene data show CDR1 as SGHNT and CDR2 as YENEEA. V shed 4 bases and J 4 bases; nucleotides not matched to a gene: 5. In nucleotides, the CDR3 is TGTGCCAGCAGCTCGGGGGGGGGCGGCACCGGGGAGCTGTTTTTT. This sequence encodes CASSSGGGGTGELFF.

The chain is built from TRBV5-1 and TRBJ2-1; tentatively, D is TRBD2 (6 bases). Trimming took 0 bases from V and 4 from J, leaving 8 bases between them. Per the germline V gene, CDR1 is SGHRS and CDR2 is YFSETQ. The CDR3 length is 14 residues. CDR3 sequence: CASSLDAGYNEQFF. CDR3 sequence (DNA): TGCGCCAGCAGCTTGGACGCGGGGTACAATGAGCAGTTCTTC.

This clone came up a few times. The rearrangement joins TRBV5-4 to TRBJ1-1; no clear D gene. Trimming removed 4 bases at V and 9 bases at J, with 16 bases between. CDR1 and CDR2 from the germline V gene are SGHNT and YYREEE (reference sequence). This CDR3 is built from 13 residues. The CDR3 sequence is CASSPTGFGKAFF. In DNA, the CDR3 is TGTGCCAGCAGCCCTACCGGGTTCGGAAAAGCTTTCTTT.

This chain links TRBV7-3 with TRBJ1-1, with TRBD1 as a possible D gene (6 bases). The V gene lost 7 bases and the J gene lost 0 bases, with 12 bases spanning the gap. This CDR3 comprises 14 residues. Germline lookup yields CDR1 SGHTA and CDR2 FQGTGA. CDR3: CASKLQGVNTEAFF. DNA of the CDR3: TGTGCCAGCAAGTTACAGGGTGTGAACACTGAAGCTTTCTTT.

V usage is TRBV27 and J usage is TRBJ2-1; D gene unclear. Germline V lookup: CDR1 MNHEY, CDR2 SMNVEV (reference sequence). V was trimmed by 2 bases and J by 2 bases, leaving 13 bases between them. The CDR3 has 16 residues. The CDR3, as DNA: TGTGCCAGCAGTTTAATGGCCGGCACAGCCTACAATGAGCAGTTCTTC. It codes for CASSLMAGTAYNEQFF.